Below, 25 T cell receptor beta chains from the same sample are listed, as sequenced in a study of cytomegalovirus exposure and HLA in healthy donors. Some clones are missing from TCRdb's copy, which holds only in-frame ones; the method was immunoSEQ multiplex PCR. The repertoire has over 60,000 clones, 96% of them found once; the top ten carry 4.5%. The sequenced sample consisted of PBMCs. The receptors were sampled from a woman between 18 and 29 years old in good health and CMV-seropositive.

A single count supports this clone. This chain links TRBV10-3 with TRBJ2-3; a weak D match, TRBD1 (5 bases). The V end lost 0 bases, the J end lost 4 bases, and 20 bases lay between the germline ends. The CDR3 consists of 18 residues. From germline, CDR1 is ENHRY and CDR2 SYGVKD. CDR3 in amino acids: CAISESVLQGLSSDTQYF. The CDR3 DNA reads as TGTGCCATCAGTGAGTCGGTACTCCAGGGTCTTTCGTCAGATACGCAGTATTTT.

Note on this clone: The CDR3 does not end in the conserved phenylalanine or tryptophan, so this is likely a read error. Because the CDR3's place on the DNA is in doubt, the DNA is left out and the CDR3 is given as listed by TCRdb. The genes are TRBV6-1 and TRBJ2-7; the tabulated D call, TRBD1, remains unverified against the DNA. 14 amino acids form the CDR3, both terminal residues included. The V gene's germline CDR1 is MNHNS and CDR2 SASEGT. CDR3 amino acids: CASSEVEGLGQGAI.

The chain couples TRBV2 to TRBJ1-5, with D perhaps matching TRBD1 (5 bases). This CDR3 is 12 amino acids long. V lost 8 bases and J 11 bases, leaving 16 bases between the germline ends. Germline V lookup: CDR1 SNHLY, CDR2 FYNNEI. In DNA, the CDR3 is TGTGCCAGCTCAGGGTCTCAATGGACCCAGCATTTT. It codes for CASSGSQWTQHF.

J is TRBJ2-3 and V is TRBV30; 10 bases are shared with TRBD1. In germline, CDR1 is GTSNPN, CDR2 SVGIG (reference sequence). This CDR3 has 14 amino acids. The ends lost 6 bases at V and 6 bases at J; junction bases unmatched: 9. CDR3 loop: CACPRDRGSDTQYF. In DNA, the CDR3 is TGTGCCTGCCCCAGGGACAGGGGTTCCGATACGCAGTATTTT.

Written as DNA, the CDR3 is TGCAGCGTTCAAGGAGTCTCCTACGAGCAGTACTTC. Amino acids: CSVQGVSYEQYF. This chain joins TRBV29-1 and TRBJ2-7; no clear D gene. V was shortened by 5 bases and J by 0 bases, with 8 bases between the two germline ends. Germline values: CDR1 SQVTM, CDR2 ANQGSEA. CDR3 length: 12 amino acids.

The CDR3 nucleotides are TGCAGCGCCCGGACTAGCGGGAGCACCGGGGAGCTGTTTTTT. Its protein product is CSARTSGSTGELFF. The rearrangement uses TRBV29-1 and TRBJ2-2; TRBD2 matches 13 bases. Losses at the gene ends were 7 bases for V and 4 bases for J; bases not matched to a gene: 3. Germline V gene sequence: CDR1 SQVTM, CDR2 ANQGSEA. The CDR3 has 14 residues.

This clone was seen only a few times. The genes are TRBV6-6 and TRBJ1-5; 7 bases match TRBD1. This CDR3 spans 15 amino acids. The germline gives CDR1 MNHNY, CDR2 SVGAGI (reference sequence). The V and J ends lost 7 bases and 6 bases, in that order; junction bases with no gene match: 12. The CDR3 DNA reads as TGTGCCAGCACCTACACAGGGGATTCGTCTCAGCCCCAGCATTTT. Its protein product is CASTYTGDSSQPQHF.

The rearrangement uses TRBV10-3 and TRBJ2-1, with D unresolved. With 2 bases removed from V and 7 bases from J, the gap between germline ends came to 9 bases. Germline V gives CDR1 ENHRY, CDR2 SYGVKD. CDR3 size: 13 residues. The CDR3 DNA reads TGTGCCATCAGTGAGCGCGAGGTAAATGAGCAGTTCTTC. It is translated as CAISEREVNEQFF.

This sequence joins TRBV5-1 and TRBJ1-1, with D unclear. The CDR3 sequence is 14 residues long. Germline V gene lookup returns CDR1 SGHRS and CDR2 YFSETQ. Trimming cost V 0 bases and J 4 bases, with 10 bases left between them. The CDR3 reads CASSLDLGSTEAFF. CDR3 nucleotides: TGCGCCAGCAGCTTGGATTTAGGGAGCACTGAAGCTTTCTTT.

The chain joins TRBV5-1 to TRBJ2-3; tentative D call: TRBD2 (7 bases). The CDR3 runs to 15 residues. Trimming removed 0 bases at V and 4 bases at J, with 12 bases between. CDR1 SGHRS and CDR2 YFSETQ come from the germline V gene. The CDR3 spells CASSLEGGVADTQYF. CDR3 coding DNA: TGCGCCAGCAGCTTGGAAGGGGGGGTAGCAGATACGCAGTATTTT. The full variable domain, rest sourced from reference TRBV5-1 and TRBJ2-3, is KAGVTQTPRYLIKTRGQQVTLSCSPISGHRSVSWYQQTPGQGLQFLFEYFSETQRNKGNFPGRFSGRQFSNSRSEMNVSTLELGDSALYLCASSLEGGVADTQYFGPGTRLTVL.

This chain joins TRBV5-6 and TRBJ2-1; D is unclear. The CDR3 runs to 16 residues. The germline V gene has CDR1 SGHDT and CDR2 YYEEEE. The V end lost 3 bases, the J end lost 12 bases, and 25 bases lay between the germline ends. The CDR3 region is CASSSERPTMSLRQFF. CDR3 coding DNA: TGTGCCAGCAGCTCCGAGCGACCAACAATGAGCTTACGGCAGTTCTTC.

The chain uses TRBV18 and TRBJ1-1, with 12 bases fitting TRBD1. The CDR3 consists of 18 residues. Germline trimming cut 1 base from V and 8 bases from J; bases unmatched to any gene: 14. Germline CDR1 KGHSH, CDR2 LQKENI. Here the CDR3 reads CASSPLDTGTGGSGEAFF. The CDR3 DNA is TGTGCCAGCTCACCACTAGATACCGGGACAGGGGGCTCGGGCGAAGCTTTCTTT.

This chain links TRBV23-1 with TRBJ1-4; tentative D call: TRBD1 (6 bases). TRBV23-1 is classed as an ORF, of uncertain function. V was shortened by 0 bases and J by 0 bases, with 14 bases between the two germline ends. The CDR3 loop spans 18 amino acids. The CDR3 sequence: CASSQSTGPPPTNEKLFF. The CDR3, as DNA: TGCGCCAGCAGTCAATCCACAGGGCCCCCCCCAACTAATGAAAAACTGTTTTTT.

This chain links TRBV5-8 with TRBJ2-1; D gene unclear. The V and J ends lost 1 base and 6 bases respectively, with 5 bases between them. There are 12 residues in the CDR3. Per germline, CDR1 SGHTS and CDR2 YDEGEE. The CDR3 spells CASSLYGNEQFF. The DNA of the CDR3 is TGTGCCAGCAGCTTGTACGGCAATGAGCAGTTCTTC.

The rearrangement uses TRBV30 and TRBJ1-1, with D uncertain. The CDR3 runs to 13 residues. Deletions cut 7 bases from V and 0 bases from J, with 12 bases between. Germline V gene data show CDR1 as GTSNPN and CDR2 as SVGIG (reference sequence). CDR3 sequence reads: CASWSGLNTEAFF. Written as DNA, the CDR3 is TGTGCCTCCTGGAGCGGCCTGAACACTGAAGCTTTCTTT.

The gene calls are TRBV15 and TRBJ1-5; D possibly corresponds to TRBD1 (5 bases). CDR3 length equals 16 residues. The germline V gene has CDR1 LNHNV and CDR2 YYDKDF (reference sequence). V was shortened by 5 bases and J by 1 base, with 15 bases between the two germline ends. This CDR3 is CATSDWQGLSNQPQHF. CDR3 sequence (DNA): TGTGCCACCAGCGACTGGCAGGGCCTCAGCAATCAGCCCCAGCATTTT.

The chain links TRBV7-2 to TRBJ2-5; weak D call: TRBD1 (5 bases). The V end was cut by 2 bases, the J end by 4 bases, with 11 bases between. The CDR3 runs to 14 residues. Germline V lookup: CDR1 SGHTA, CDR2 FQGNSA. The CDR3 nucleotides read TGTGCCAGCAGCTTACGTCCAGGGCTAGAGACCCAGTACTTC. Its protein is CASSLRPGLETQYF.

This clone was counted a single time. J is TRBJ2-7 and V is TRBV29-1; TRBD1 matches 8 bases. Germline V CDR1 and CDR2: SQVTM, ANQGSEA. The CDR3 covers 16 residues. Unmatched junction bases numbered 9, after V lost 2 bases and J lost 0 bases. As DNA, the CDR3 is TGCAGCGTTGAACCCTATAGACAGGGGTCCTCCTACGAGCAGTACTTC. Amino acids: CSVEPYRQGSSYEQYF.

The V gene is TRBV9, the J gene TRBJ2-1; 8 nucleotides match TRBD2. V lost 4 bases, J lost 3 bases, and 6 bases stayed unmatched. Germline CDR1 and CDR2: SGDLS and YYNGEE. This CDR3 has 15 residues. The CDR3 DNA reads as TGTGCCAGCAGCACGAGCGGGAGCAGCTACAATGAGCAGTTCTTC. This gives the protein CASSTSGSSYNEQFF.

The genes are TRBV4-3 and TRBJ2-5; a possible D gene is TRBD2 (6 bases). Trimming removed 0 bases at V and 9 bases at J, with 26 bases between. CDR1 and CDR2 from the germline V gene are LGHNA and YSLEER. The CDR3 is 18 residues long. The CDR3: CASSQDQGAGPGGGAQYF. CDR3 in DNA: TGCGCCAGCAGCCAAGATCAAGGGGCAGGACCCGGCGGAGGGGCCCAGTACTTC.

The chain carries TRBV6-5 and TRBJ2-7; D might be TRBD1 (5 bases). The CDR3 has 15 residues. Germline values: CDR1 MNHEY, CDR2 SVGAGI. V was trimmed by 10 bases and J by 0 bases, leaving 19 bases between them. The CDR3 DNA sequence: TGTGCCACCTCGGCCCAGGGAACCAGCTCCTACGAGCAGTACTTC. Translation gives CATSAQGTSSYEQYF.

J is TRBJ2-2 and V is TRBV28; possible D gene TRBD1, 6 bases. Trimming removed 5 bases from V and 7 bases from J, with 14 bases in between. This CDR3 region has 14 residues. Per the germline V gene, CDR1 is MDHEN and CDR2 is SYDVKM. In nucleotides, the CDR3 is TGTGCCAGCAGTCAGACAGGAGGTCACGGGGAGCTGTTTTTT. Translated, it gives CASSQTGGHGELFF.

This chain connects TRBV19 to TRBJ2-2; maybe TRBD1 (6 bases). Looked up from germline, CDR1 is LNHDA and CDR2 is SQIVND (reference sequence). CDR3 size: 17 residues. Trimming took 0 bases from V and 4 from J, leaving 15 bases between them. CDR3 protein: CASSIDLGAWGTGELFF. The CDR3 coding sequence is TGTGCCAGTAGTATAGACTTGGGGGCTTGGGGCACCGGGGAGCTGTTTTTT.

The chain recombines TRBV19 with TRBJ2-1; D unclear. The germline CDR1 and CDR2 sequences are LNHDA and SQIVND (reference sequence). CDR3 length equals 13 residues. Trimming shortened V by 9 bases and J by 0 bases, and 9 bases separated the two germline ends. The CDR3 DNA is TGTGCCAGCCCGGAGAGCTCCTACAATGAGCAGTTCTTC. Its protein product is CASPESSYNEQFF.

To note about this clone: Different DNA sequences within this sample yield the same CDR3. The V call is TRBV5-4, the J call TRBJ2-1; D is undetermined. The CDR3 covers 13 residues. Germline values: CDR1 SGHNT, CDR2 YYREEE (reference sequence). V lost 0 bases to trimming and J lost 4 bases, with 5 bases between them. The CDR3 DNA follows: TGTGCCAGCAGCTTGGCCCTATACAATGAGCAGTTCTTC. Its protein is CASSLALYNEQFF. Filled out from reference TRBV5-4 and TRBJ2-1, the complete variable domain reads ETGVTQSPTHLIKTRGQQVTLRCSSQSGHNTVSWYQQALGQGPQFIFQYYREEENGRGNFPPRFSGLQFPNYSSELNVNALELDDSALYLCASSLALYNEQFFGPGTRLTVL.